One and the same sample provided the 25 T cell receptor beta chains below, sequenced in a study of T cells in Graves' hyperthyroidism and ophthalmopathy. Regions amplified from RNA transcripts were the TCR beta CDR3 regions. The TCR CDR3 first-round RT-PCR relied on the HTBI primer set. MiXCR, applied by TCRdb to the multiplex PCR reads, yields one record per CDR3 protein. The sample lists about 740,000 distinct CDR3 sequences, roughly 15% occurring once. Sequenced input: blood. These receptor sequences come from a young woman with Graves' hyperthyroidism.

This clonotype has more than one count but fewer than ten. This chain uses TRBV19 with TRBJ2-7, with 9 bases matching TRBD1. The CDR3 sequence is 15 residues long. The V segment lost 6 bases and the J segment 0 bases; nucleotides outside the gene matches: 6. CDR1 LNHDA and CDR2 SQIVND come from the germline V gene (reference sequence). The CDR3 DNA sequence: TGTGCCAGTAGGGAAGGGACAGGGAGCTCCTACGAGCAGTACTTC. It yields the protein CASREGTGSSYEQYF.

In this sample, this clonotype turned up a few times. A junction end diverges from the germline sequence, so it may reflect a read error. CDR3 loop: CAGSRMGQETQYF. CDR3 DNA sequence: TGTGCCGGCAGCCGGATGGGCCAAGAGACCCAGTACTTC. This chain links TRBV7-9 with TRBJ2-5; D gene unclear. The CDR3 consists of 13 residues. Germline CDR1 and CDR2: SEHNR and FQNEAQ (reference sequence).

Only a few counts were recorded for this clonotype. The chain carries TRBV25-1 and TRBJ2-7; D perhaps matches TRBD1 (6 bases). Trimming removed 6 bases at V and 4 bases at J, with 16 bases between. CDR3 size: 14 residues. Germline V gene data show CDR1 as MGHDK and CDR2 as SYGVNS. As DNA, the CDR3 is TGTGCCAGCAGCAGGGGAAGTGGTACGTACGAGCAGTACTTC. Protein sequence: CASSRGSGTYEQYF.

This clonotype was seen repeatedly, ten times or more. The V and J genes are TRBV5-4 and TRBJ2-5; 7 bases fit TRBD1. There are 15 residues in the CDR3. The J segment lost 0 bases and the V segment lost 2 bases, leaving 4 bases of the junction unmatched. Germline V gene lookup returns CDR1 SGHNT and CDR2 YYREEE (reference sequence). The CDR3 sequence is CASSFGTAYQETQYF. CDR3 sequence (DNA): TGTGCCAGCAGCTTTGGGACAGCGTACCAAGAGACCCAGTACTTC.

This clonotype has just a few counts. This chain connects TRBV12-3 or TRBV12-4 to TRBJ2-4; possible D gene TRBD1, 6 bases. The CDR3 consists of 12 residues. Trimming removed 1 base at V and 10 bases at J, with 8 bases between. CDR3 amino acids: CASSLGTVIQYF. Here the CDR3 DNA reads TGTGCCAGCAGTTTAGGGACAGTGATTCAGTACTTC.

This clonotype was seen many times. The chain is built from TRBV7-9 and TRBJ1-1; 10 positions match TRBD1. V dropped 4 bases and J dropped 5; count of bases not matched to a gene: 10. CDR1 is SEHNR, CDR2 FQNEAQ, per germline (reference sequence). This CDR3 comprises 16 residues. In DNA form, the CDR3 reads TGTGCCAGCAGCTCGATCCCCGGACAGGGGGGGACTGAAGCTTTCTTT. Protein sequence: CASSSIPGQGGTEAFF.

This chain connects TRBV5-1 to TRBJ2-1; D is unresolved. V lost 4 bases, J lost 1 base, and 9 bases lay in between. Germline V gene data show CDR1 as SGHRS and CDR2 as YFSETQ. CDR3 length equals 14 residues. The CDR3 DNA reads TGCGCCAGCAGCACAATCGGGTCCTACAATGAGCAGTTCTTC. This sequence encodes CASSTIGSYNEQFF.

This clonotype was recorded many times. J is TRBJ1-2 and V is TRBV12-3 or TRBV12-4; possibly TRBD1 for D (5 bases). The CDR3 spans 13 residues. With 4 bases removed from V and 8 bases from J, the gap between germline ends came to 14 bases. The CDR3 sequence is CASSSNRQGGYTF. As DNA, the CDR3 is TGTGCCAGCAGTTCTAACCGGCAGGGCGGCTACACCTTC.

This clonotype has a count of ten or more. The gene calls are TRBV18 and TRBJ2-1; 9 bases line up with TRBD2. CDR1 is KGHSH, CDR2 LQKENI, per germline. CDR3 size: 15 residues. V was clipped by 3 bases and J by 4 bases; unmatched bases: 4. The CDR3 DNA reads TGTGCCAGCTCACCCGGACTAGCGAGATACAATGAGCAGTTCTTC. Amino acid sequence: CASSPGLARYNEQFF.

This clonotype was seen at least ten times. The V gene is TRBV12-5, the J gene TRBJ2-1; 8 positions agree with TRBD2. The CDR3 has 16 residues. V dropped 5 bases and J dropped 9; count of bases not matched to a gene: 15. From germline, CDR1 is LGHNT and CDR2 FRNRAP. Here the CDR3 DNA reads TGTGCTAGTGGTCTCGGACTAGCCGCCAAGGGGGGTGAGCAGTTCTTC. This gives the protein CASGLGLAAKGGEQFF.

This clonotype was counted ten times or more. CDR3 sequence reads: CASSPDSSYNEQFF. The CDR3 coding sequence is TGTGCCAGCAGCCCCGACAGCTCCTACAATGAGCAGTTCTTC. This chain joins TRBV28 and TRBJ2-1; possibly TRBD1 for D (5 bases). CDR3 length equals 14 residues. Deletions cut 6 bases from V and 0 bases from J, with 9 bases between. Germline V gives CDR1 MDHEN, CDR2 SYDVKM.

This clonotype was detected many times. This CDR3 reads CASHRQANMNTEAFF. The CDR3 nucleotides read TGCGCCAGCCATAGACAGGCAAACATGAACACTGAAGCTTTCTTT. The genes are TRBV5-1 and TRBJ1-1; D is perhaps TRBD1 (6 bases). The germline V gene encodes CDR1 SGHRS and CDR2 YFSETQ. The CDR3 has 15 amino acids. Trimming stripped 7 bases from V and 0 bases from J, with 16 bases between.

This sequence joins TRBV29-1 and TRBJ2-7; 15 nucleotides match TRBD2. Losses at the gene ends were 6 bases for V and 4 bases for J; bases not matched to a gene: 4. Germline CDR1 is SQVTM and CDR2 is ANQGSEA. The CDR3 is 14 amino acids. The CDR3 sequence is CSVAGLAGGYEQYF. The DNA for the CDR3 is TGCAGCGTGGCGGGACTAGCGGGAGGATACGAGCAGTACTTC.

This clonotype has at least ten counts. This chain uses TRBV20-1 with TRBJ1-1; D is unclear. The length of the CDR3 is 11 residues. Germline V lookup: CDR1 DFQATT, CDR2 SNEGSKA (reference sequence). The ends were cut back, 0 bases at V and 11 bases at J, with 10 bases in the middle. The CDR3 nucleotides are TGCAGTGCTAGAGATCATCTTCGGGCTTTCTTT. Translation gives CSARDHLRAFF.

Ten or more counts support this clonotype. V gene TRBV20-1 combines with J gene TRBJ2-7, with 7 positions matching TRBD2. The ends lost 0 bases at V and 4 bases at J; junction bases unmatched: 6. The germline gives CDR1 DFQATT, CDR2 SNEGSKA (reference sequence). The CDR3 spans 14 residues. The CDR3 loop reads CSARDGAGPYEQYF. The CDR3 coding sequence is TGCAGTGCTAGAGATGGAGCGGGGCCGTACGAGCAGTACTTC.

This clonotype has a count of ten or more. This chain connects TRBV18 to TRBJ1-1; D possibly corresponds to TRBD1 (6 bases). CDR1 is KGHSH and CDR2 is LQKENI in the germline V gene. This CDR3 spans 15 amino acids. Trimming cost V 3 bases and J 2 bases, with 13 bases left between them. DNA for the CDR3: TGTGCCAGCTCACCCCGAGGAGGGGGTAACACTGAAGCTTTCTTT. Translating gives CASSPRGGGNTEAFF. Full variable domain (outside the CDR3, taken from reference TRBV18 and TRBJ1-1): NAGVMQNPRHLVRRRGQEARLRCSPMKGHSHVYWYRQLPEEGLKFMVYLQKENIIDESGMPKERFSAEFPKEGPSILRIQQVVRGDSAAYFCASSPRGGGNTEAFFGQGTRLTVV.

This clonotype occurred many times. The chain uses TRBV13 and TRBJ2-7, with D unclear. The CDR3 sequence is 13 residues long. The V gene lost 3 bases and the J gene lost 3 bases, with 9 bases spanning the gap. Germline CDR1 is PRHDT and CDR2 is FYEKMQ (reference sequence). The CDR3 sequence is CASSFGPNYEQYF. The DNA of the CDR3 is TGTGCCAGCAGCTTCGGGCCAAACTACGAGCAGTACTTC.

This clonotype was counted once. A read error may be the cause here, since a much bigger clone is one base away. The chain has TRBV2 and TRBJ1-5; D perhaps matches TRBD1 (5 bases). The germline V gene encodes CDR1 SNHLY and CDR2 FYNNEI. The CDR3 sequence is 13 residues long. Here the CDR3 DNA reads TGTGCCAGCAACTCGGGGGAGGACCAGCCCCGGCATTTT. It translates to CASNSGEDQPRHF.

The chain uses TRBV4-3 and TRBJ2-1, with TRBD1 as a possible D gene (5 bases). Germline CDR1 and CDR2: LGHNA and YSLEER. The CDR3 length is 16 residues. V lost 1 base to trimming and J lost 6 bases, with 16 bases between them. The CDR3 here is CASSQVTDSRFNEQFF. CDR3 nucleotide sequence: TGCGCCAGCAGCCAAGTGACAGACAGCCGGTTCAATGAGCAGTTCTTC.

The rearrangement joins TRBV12-3 or TRBV12-4 to TRBJ2-7, with D maybe TRBD2 (6 bases). The CDR3 is 14 residues long. V was clipped by 6 bases and J by 3 bases, with 15 bases between them. The CDR3 DNA follows: TGTGCCAGCAGCGGACCGGGAGATTACTACGAGCAGTACTTC. This codes for CASSGPGDYYEQYF.

This clonotype was seen at least ten times. The V gene is TRBV28, the J gene TRBJ2-1, with 9 bases matching TRBD2. This CDR3 is 16 amino acids long. Germline CDR1 is MDHEN and CDR2 is SYDVKM. The V gene end was trimmed by 6 bases and the J gene end by 4 bases; junction bases not matched to a gene: 10. The CDR3 nucleotides read TGTGCCAGCAGAAGGCTAGCGGGATTCGAGTACAATGAGCAGTTCTTC. Protein: CASRRLAGFEYNEQFF.

The chain employs TRBV4-3 and TRBJ1-3, with D uncertain. V lost 3 bases and J 0 bases, leaving 15 bases between the germline ends. This CDR3 contains 17 residues. CDR1 is LGHNA, CDR2 YSLEER, per germline. The CDR3 here is CASSQEAFVNSGNTIYF. The CDR3 DNA follows: TGCGCCAGCAGCCAGGAGGCGTTCGTTAACTCTGGAAACACCATATATTTT.

This clonotype was seen a few times. The chain has TRBV20-1 and TRBJ2-5; TRBD2 matches 7 bases. V lost 6 bases to trimming and J lost 5 bases; unmatched junction nucleotides: 9. Looked up from germline, CDR1 is DFQATT and CDR2 is SNEGSKA (reference sequence). This CDR3 contains 13 residues. This CDR3 reads CSAPKRDRETQYF. The CDR3 DNA reads as TGCAGTGCGCCCAAGCGGGATAGGGAGACCCAGTACTTC.

The V and J genes are TRBV19 and TRBJ2-7; 7 positions agree with TRBD1. Germline CDR1 LNHDA, CDR2 SQIVND (reference sequence). The CDR3 length is 14 residues. V was clipped by 5 bases and J by 3 bases; unmatched bases: 7. The chain's CDR3 is CASSSARQGYEQYF. The CDR3 DNA reads as TGTGCCAGTAGTTCCGCTCGACAGGGCTACGAGCAGTACTTC.

This clonotype was counted many times. The chain uses TRBV4-1 and TRBJ1-5; D unresolved. The germline gives CDR1 MGHRA, CDR2 YSYEKL. V dropped 4 bases and J dropped 3 bases, with 16 bases sitting between them. The length of the CDR3 is 16 residues. The CDR3 here is CASSPGPQAINQPQHF. The CDR3 DNA reads as TGCGCCAGCAGCCCCGGGCCTCAGGCGATCAATCAGCCCCAGCATTTT.